Following are 29 T cell receptor beta chains from one sample sequenced in a study of cytomegalovirus exposure and HLA in healthy donors. The PCR used 60 Vbeta and 13 Jbeta primers. Profiling relied on immunoSEQ multiplex PCR, and the TCRdb table lists in-frame clones only, not all of them. The sample lists roughly 180,000 clones; roughly 84% were seen once. Source material: PBMCs. These receptors were obtained from a man aged 30 to 45 in good health and CMV-seronegative.

The chain's CDR3 is CASSYPSGSSYNEQFF. For the CDR3, the DNA is TGTGCCAGCAGCTACCCAAGCGGGAGCAGCTACAATGAGCAGTTCTTC. This chain connects TRBV13 to TRBJ2-1, with TRBD2 identical over 8 bases. Germline V lookup: CDR1 PRHDT, CDR2 FYEKMQ (reference sequence). The CDR3 has 16 residues. Trimming at V came to 4 bases and at J to 3 bases, leaving 8 bases not matched to a gene. Combining the CDR3 with reference TRBV13 and TRBJ2-1 gives the whole variable domain AAGVIQSPRHLIKEKRETATLKCYPIPRHDTVYWYQQGPGQDPQFLISFYEKMQSDKGSIPDRFSAQQFSDYHSELNMSSLELGDSALYFCASSYPSGSSYNEQFFGPGTRLTVL.

This clone has more than one count but fewer than ten. The genes are TRBV4-1 and TRBJ1-1; TRBD1 agrees at 10 bases. The CDR3 length is 19 residues. CDR1 and CDR2 (germline): MGHRA, YSYEKL. The junction had 16 bases not matched to a gene; V was cut back by 2 bases and J by 4 bases. DNA for the CDR3: TGCGCCAGCAGCCAACTTATAGTCCCGGGACAGGGGTCGGGCACTGAAGCTTTCTTT. Amino acids: CASSQLIVPGQGSGTEAFF.

CDR3 region: CAWKPPGTGELFF. The CDR3 nucleotides are TGTGCCTGGAAACCACCAGGGACCGGGGAGCTGTTTTTT. The gene calls are TRBV30 and TRBJ2-2; D is perhaps TRBD1 (5 bases). From germline, CDR1 is GTSNPN and CDR2 SVGIG (reference sequence). V lost 4 bases and J 5 bases, leaving 11 bases between the germline ends. The CDR3 length is 13 residues.

The chain joins TRBV27 to TRBJ2-6; TRBD2 aligns across 8 bases. The V and J ends lost 8 bases and 3 bases, in that order; junction bases with no gene match: 9. CDR1 and CDR2 (germline): MNHEY, SMNVEV (reference sequence). CDR3 length equals 16 residues. This chain's CDR3 is CASGRGAGGGANVLTF. CDR3 DNA sequence: TGTGCCAGCGGGCGGGGGGCAGGTGGTGGGGCCAACGTCCTGACTTTC.

The chain links TRBV7-3 to TRBJ2-1, with D perhaps matching TRBD1 (6 bases). Per the germline V gene, CDR1 is SGHTA and CDR2 is FQGTGA. The CDR3 extends over 16 amino acids. V was shortened by 5 bases and J by 9 bases, with 23 bases between the two germline ends. The CDR3 nucleotides read TGTGCCAGCAGCGGCGGCGGTCCAGGGGTCGGTGGTGAGCAGTTCTTC. Its protein is CASSGGGPGVGGEQFF.

The DNA for the CDR3 is TGTGCCAGCAGACTTATCGGACAGACAGATACGCAGTATTTT. Its protein product is CASRLIGQTDTQYF. The chain joins TRBV6-5 to TRBJ2-3; TRBD1 might be the D (6 bases). Trimming left V 6 bases short and J 3 bases short, with 13 bases between. CDR1 and CDR2 from the germline V gene are MNHEY and SVGAGI. The CDR3 loop spans 14 amino acids.

The chain has TRBV28 and TRBJ2-2; 7 bases are a match to TRBD2. CDR1 MDHEN and CDR2 SYDVKM come from the germline V gene. The CDR3 is 18 residues long. The junction had 18 bases not matched to a gene; V was cut back by 5 bases and J by 6 bases. The CDR3 region has the DNA TGTGCCAGCAGTGTGGGACGGGGGATAAAGCGGGGCTCCGGGGAGCTGTTTTTT. Its translation is CASSVGRGIKRGSGELFF.

J is TRBJ2-7 and V is TRBV30, with a weak D call TRBD1 (6 bases). Germline loops: CDR1 GTSNPN, CDR2 SVGIG (reference sequence). This CDR3 region has 14 residues. Trimming stripped 4 bases from V and 0 bases from J, with 13 bases between. The CDR3, as DNA: TGTGCCTGGAAGGACCGGGACAACTCCTACGAGCAGTACTTC. This gives the protein CAWKDRDNSYEQYF.

This clone has a handful of counts. The chain is built from TRBV11-3 and TRBJ2-1; perhaps TRBD2 as D (7 bases). This CDR3 contains 14 residues. Germline values: CDR1 SGHNT, CDR2 YENEEA. Trimming cost V 5 bases and J 16 bases, with 24 bases left between them. CDR3 loop: CASSQERRGGARFF. The CDR3 DNA reads TGTGCCAGCAGCCAAGAAAGGAGGGGGGGCGCCCGCTTCTTC.

This clone has only a few counts. The rearrangement links TRBV5-5 to TRBJ1-1, with D possibly matching TRBD1 (5 bases). Germline values: CDR1 SGHKS, CDR2 YYEKEE (reference sequence). The CDR3 loop spans 13 amino acids. V lost 5 bases, J lost 3 bases, and 11 bases lay in between. In DNA form, the CDR3 reads TGTGCCAGCAGTCAGGGACTTTACACTGAAGCTTTCTTT. This translates into CASSQGLYTEAFF.

This chain joins TRBV19 and TRBJ2-3, with a tentative D call TRBD2 (6 bases). CDR1 LNHDA and CDR2 SQIVND come from the germline V gene (reference sequence). V gave up 6 bases and J gave up 0 bases, with 13 bases separating them. The CDR3 is 15 amino acids. CDR3 protein: CASSIGAGSTDTQYF. As DNA, the CDR3 is TGTGCCAGTAGCATTGGCGCGGGGAGCACAGATACGCAGTATTTT. The full variable domain, rest sourced from reference TRBV19 and TRBJ2-3, is DGGITQSPKYLFRKEGQNVTLSCEQNLNHDAMYWYRQDPGQGLRLIYYSQIVNDFQKGDIAEGYSVSREKKESFPLTVTSAQKNPTAFYLCASSIGAGSTDTQYFGPGTRLTVL.

This clone was observed a few times. The chain uses TRBV5-1 and TRBJ2-3, with D possibly being TRBD2 (6 bases). Per the germline V gene, CDR1 is SGHRS and CDR2 is YFSETQ. This CDR3 has 16 amino acids. V was clipped by 0 bases and J by 9 bases, with 20 bases between them. CDR3 loop: CASSLGGGTYGRTQYF. In nucleotides, the CDR3 is TGCGCCAGCAGCTTGGGAGGCGGGACTTATGGTCGAACGCAGTATTTT.

V gene TRBV2 combines with J gene TRBJ1-1, with 9 bases matching TRBD1. The V segment lost 6 bases and the J segment 1 base; nucleotides outside the gene matches: 6. Germline assignment: CDR1 SNHLY and CDR2 FYNNEI. The CDR3 extends over 15 amino acids. The CDR3 protein is CASSLQGARNTEAFF. As DNA, the CDR3 is TGTGCCAGCAGCTTACAGGGGGCGCGGAACACTGAAGCTTTCTTT.

V and J are TRBV29-1 and TRBJ1-3; the D is unclear. Germline CDR1 reads SQVTM; CDR2 reads ANQGSEA. The CDR3 contains 14 residues. The V and J ends lost 3 bases and 0 bases respectively, with 9 bases between them. CDR3 residues: CSVETQFSGNTIYF. In DNA form, the CDR3 reads TGCAGCGTTGAGACACAATTCTCTGGAAACACCATATATTTT. Supplemented by reference TRBV29-1 and TRBJ1-3, the full variable domain reads SAVISQKPSRDICQRGTSLTIQCQVDSQVTMMFWYRQQPGQSLTLIATANQGSEATYESGFVIDKFPISRPNLTFSTLTVSNMSPEDSSIYLCSVETQFSGNTIYFGEGSWLTVV.

CDR3 residues: CASSSGGASADTQYF. As DNA, the CDR3 is TGTGCCAGCAGCTCCGGCGGGGCTAGCGCAGATACGCAGTATTTT. This chain connects TRBV7-9 to TRBJ2-3; D may be TRBD2 (6 bases). Germline assignment: CDR1 SEHNR and CDR2 FQNEAQ (reference sequence). The CDR3 runs to 15 residues. V dropped 4 bases and J dropped 4 bases, with 15 bases sitting between them.

This clone was seen only once. The chain carries TRBV29-1 and TRBJ2-5; TRBD1 matches 8 bases. This CDR3 has 14 amino acids. From germline, CDR1 is SQVTM and CDR2 ANQGSEA. Trimming took 0 bases from V and 5 from J; bases not matched to a gene: 5. CDR3 nucleotides: TGCAGCGTTGAAGATCAAAGGACAGGGGAGACCCAGTACTTC. Amino acid sequence: CSVEDQRTGETQYF. The full variable domain, in which reference TRBV29-1 and TRBJ2-5 provide the parts outside the CDR3, is SAVISQKPSRDICQRGTSLTIQCQVDSQVTMMFWYRQQPGQSLTLIATANQGSEATYESGFVIDKFPISRPNLTFSTLTVSNMSPEDSSIYLCSVEDQRTGETQYFGPGTRLLVL.

This clone occurred once. This rearrangement joins TRBV5-8 to TRBJ2-1, with 7 bases identical to TRBD1. From germline, CDR1 is SGHTS and CDR2 YDEGEE. With 3 bases clipped from V and 7 bases from J, the junction kept 1 base outside the gene matches. The CDR3 loop spans 12 amino acids. CDR3 sequence reads: CASSWGQNEQFF. The CDR3 DNA reads TGTGCCAGCAGCTGGGGACAGAATGAGCAGTTCTTC.

The V gene is TRBV7-8, the J gene TRBJ2-7; maybe TRBD1 (5 bases). The CDR3 consists of 19 residues. CDR1 SGHVS and CDR2 FQNEAQ come from the germline V gene. The V gene lost 1 base and the J gene lost 0 bases, with 22 bases spanning the gap. The CDR3 loop is CASSLELVTVASSSYEQYF. The CDR3 bases are TGTGCCAGCAGCTTAGAGTTGGTGACAGTTGCCTCTAGCTCCTACGAGCAGTACTTC.

There are a few counts of this clone. The V and J genes are TRBV18 and TRBJ2-4, with a possible D match to TRBD1 (6 bases). The CDR3 spans 14 residues. V lost 5 bases and J 5 bases, leaving 13 bases between the germline ends. Germline V lookup: CDR1 KGHSH, CDR2 LQKENI. CDR3 in amino acids: CASSTNAGENIQYF. DNA of the CDR3: TGTGCCAGCTCAACTAACGCAGGGGAAAACATTCAGTACTTC.

V and J are TRBV20-1 and TRBJ1-2; no clear D gene. The germline V gene has CDR1 DFQATT and CDR2 SNEGSKA (reference sequence). The CDR3 has 10 amino acids. V was cut by 7 bases and J by 4 bases, with 7 bases left in between. The CDR3 reads CSGYSYGYTF. The CDR3 region has the DNA TGCAGTGGATACAGCTATGGCTACACCTTC.

This clone was observed a single time. The chain has TRBV25-1 and TRBJ2-5, with D unresolved. The DNA end is more similar to TRBJ2-7, so the J call may be wrong. There are 13 residues in the CDR3. Germline-derived CDR1 and CDR2 are MGHDK and SYGVNS. DNA for the CDR3: TGTGCCAGCAGTGATTCCACAGCCTACGAGCAGTACTTC. Protein product: CASSDSTAYEQYF.

The chain combines TRBV5-8 with TRBJ2-7; 7 nucleotides line up with TRBD1. Trimming cost V 5 bases and J 4 bases; bases outside gene matches: 6. The CDR3 spans 13 residues. Germline values: CDR1 SGHTS, CDR2 YDEGEE. The CDR3 spells CASRRDRGYEQYF. In DNA form, the CDR3 reads TGTGCCAGCAGAAGGGACAGAGGTTACGAGCAGTACTTC.

This sequence joins TRBV5-1 and TRBJ2-3; D is unclear. Germline CDR1 is SGHRS and CDR2 is YFSETQ. Trimming removed 0 bases at V and 2 bases at J, with 13 bases between. The CDR3 loop spans 16 amino acids. The CDR3 loop is CASSLGPINPTDTQYF. DNA for the CDR3: TGCGCCAGCAGCTTGGGGCCCATTAACCCCACAGATACGCAGTATTTT.

The gene calls are TRBV7-8 and TRBJ2-3, with 11 nucleotides matching TRBD2. After removal of 5 bases from V and 5 bases from J, the junction contained 12 bases not matched to a gene. CDR1 SGHVS and CDR2 FQNEAQ come from the germline V gene. The CDR3 sequence is 17 residues long. This CDR3 is CASSAIAGGPRGDTQYF. The DNA for the CDR3 is TGTGCCAGCAGCGCTATAGCGGGAGGGCCTCGGGGAGATACGCAGTATTTT.

The genes are TRBV4-1 and TRBJ1-1; 9 bases align to TRBD1. V shed 4 bases and J 0 bases; nucleotides not matched to a gene: 12. In germline, CDR1 is MGHRA, CDR2 YSYEKL. This CDR3 spans 18 amino acids. The CDR3 reads CASSRLPGQGLVNTEAFF. CDR3 in DNA: TGCGCCAGCAGCCGGTTACCGGGACAGGGTTTGGTGAACACTGAAGCTTTCTTT.

V gene TRBV25-1 combines with J gene TRBJ1-1, with TRBD1 as a possible D gene (5 bases). Germline loops: CDR1 MGHDK, CDR2 SYGVNS. There are 16 residues in the CDR3. The V gene lost 7 bases and the J gene lost 6 bases, with 24 bases spanning the gap. The CDR3 region is CASTPGRAHGTPEAFF. Here the CDR3 DNA reads TGTGCCAGCACCCCAGGCAGGGCACACGGCACCCCTGAAGCTTTCTTT.

V usage is TRBV7-8 and J usage is TRBJ2-7; TRBD1 might be the D (6 bases). Trimming shortened V by 1 base and J by 5 bases, and 9 bases separated the two germline ends. Germline assignment: CDR1 SGHVS and CDR2 FQNEAQ. The CDR3 is 13 amino acids. The CDR3 region is CASSLVRGDEQYF. The CDR3 DNA reads TGTGCCAGCAGCTTAGTCAGGGGCGACGAGCAGTACTTC.

The chain has TRBV19 and TRBJ1-5, with 10 positions matching TRBD1. V shed 7 bases and J 6 bases; nucleotides not matched to a gene: 12. Germline loops: CDR1 LNHDA, CDR2 SQIVND (reference sequence). This CDR3 spans 16 amino acids. The CDR3 DNA is TGTGCCAGTAAACAAGGGGGGACAGGGGAAGGTCAGCCCCAGCATTTT. Its translation is CASKQGGTGEGQPQHF.

This rearrangement joins TRBV13 to TRBJ2-2; no clear D. V gave up 5 bases and J gave up 5 bases, with 12 bases separating them. The germline V gene encodes CDR1 PRHDT and CDR2 FYEKMQ (reference sequence). The CDR3 covers 14 residues. The CDR3 reads CASSPSAETGELFF. CDR3 coding DNA: TGTGCCAGCAGCCCCAGCGCGGAGACCGGGGAGCTGTTTTTT.